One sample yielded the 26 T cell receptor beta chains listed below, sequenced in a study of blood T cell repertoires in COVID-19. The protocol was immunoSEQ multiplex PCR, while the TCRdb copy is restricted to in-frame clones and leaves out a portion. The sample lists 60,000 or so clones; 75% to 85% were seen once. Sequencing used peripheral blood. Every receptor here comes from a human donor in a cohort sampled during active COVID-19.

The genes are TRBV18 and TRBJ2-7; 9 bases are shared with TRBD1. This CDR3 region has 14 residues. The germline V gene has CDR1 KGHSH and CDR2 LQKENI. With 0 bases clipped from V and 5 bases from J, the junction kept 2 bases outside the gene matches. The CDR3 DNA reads TGTGCCAGCTCACCACCGGGACAGGGTAACGAGCAGTACTTC. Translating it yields CASSPPGQGNEQYF.

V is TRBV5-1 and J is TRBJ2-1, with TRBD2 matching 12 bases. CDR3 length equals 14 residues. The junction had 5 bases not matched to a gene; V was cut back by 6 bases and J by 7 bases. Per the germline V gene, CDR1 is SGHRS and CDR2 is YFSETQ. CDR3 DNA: TGCGCCAGCACCGGACTAGCGGGGAAGAATGAGCAGTTCTTC. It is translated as CASTGLAGKNEQFF.

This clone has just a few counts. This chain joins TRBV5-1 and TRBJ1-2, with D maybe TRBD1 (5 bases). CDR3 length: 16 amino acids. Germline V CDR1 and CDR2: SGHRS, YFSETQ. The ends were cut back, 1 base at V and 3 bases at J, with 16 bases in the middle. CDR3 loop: CASSLNPGIPYYGYTF. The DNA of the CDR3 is TGCGCCAGCAGCTTGAACCCAGGGATTCCATACTATGGCTACACCTTC.

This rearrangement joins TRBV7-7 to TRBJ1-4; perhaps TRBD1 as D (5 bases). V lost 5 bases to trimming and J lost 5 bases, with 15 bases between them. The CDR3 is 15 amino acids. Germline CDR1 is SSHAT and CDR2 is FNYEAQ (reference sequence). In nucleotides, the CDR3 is TGTGCCAGCAGCCTTAGCCCGCGACAGAATGAAAAACTGTTTTTT. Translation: CASSLSPRQNEKLFF.

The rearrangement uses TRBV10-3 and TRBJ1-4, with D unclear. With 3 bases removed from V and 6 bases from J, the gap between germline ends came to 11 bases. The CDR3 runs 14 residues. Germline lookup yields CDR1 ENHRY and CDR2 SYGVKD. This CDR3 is CAISESGIDEKLFF. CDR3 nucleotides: TGTGCCATCAGTGAATCCGGGATCGATGAAAAACTGTTTTTT.

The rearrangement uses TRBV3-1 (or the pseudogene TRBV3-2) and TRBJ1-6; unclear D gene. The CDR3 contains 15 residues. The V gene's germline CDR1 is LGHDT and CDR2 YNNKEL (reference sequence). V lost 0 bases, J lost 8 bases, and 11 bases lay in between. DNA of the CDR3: TGTGCCAGCAGCCAAGATGCCGGCGGGGATTCACCCCTCCACTTT. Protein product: CASSQDAGGDSPLHF.

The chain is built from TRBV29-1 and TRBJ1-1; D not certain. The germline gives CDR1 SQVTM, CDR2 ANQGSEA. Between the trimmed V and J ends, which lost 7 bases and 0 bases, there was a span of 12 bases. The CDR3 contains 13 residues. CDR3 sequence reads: CSAIQFLNTEAFF. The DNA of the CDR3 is TGCAGCGCTATACAGTTCTTGAACACTGAAGCTTTCTTT.

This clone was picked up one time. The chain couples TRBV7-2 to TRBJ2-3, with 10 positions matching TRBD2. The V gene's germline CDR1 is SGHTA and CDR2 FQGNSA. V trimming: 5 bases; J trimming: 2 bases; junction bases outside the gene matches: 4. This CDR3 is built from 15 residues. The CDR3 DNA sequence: TGTGCCAGCAGCCCTAGCGGGGGCCACACAGATACGCAGTATTTT. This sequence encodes CASSPSGGHTDTQYF.

The CDR3 loop reads CASSLAAALRGPDTQYF. The DNA of the CDR3 is TGCGCCAGCAGCTTGGCCGCTGCTCTGAGGGGGCCAGATACGCAGTATTTT. The rearrangement links TRBV5-1 to TRBJ2-3, with 7 bases aligning to TRBD1. The trim removed 0 bases at V and 4 bases at J, leaving 11 bases unmatched. CDR1 is SGHRS, CDR2 YFSETQ, per germline. This CDR3 has 17 amino acids. The variable domain in full, with the rest retrieved from reference TRBV5-1 and TRBJ2-3, is KAGVTQTPRYLIKTRGQQVTLSCSPISGHRSVSWYQQTPGQGLQFLFEYFSETQRNKGNFPGRFSGRQFSNSRSEMNVSTLELGDSALYLCASSLAAALRGPDTQYFGPGTRLTVL.

In DNA form, the CDR3 reads TGTGCCAGCAGACGTGACAGACATAGCAATCAGCCCCAGCATTTT. Protein sequence: CASRRDRHSNQPQHF. The gene calls are TRBV6-5 and TRBJ1-5; TRBD1 might be the D (5 bases). CDR1 is MNHEY and CDR2 is SVGAGI in the germline V gene. Trimming pared 6 bases from V and 0 bases from J, leaving 12 bases between. The CDR3 extends over 15 amino acids.

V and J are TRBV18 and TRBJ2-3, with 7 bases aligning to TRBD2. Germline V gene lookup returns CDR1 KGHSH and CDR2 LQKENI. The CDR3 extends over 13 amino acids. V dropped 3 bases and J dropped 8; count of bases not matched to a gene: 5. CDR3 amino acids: CASSPQGRGTQYF. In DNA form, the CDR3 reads TGTGCCAGCTCACCTCAAGGGAGGGGTACGCAGTATTTT.

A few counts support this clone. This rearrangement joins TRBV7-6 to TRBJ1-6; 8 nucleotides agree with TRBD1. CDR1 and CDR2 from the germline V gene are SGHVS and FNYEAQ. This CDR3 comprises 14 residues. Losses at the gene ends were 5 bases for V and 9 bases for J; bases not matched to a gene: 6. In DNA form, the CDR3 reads TGTGCCAGCAGCCAAACAGGGGGATCTTCACCCCTCCACTTT. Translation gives CASSQTGGSSPLHF.

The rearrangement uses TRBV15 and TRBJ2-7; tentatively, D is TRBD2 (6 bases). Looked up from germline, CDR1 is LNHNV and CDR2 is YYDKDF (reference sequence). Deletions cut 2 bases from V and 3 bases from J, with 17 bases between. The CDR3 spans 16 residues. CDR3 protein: CATSRYNSLANYEQYF. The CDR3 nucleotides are TGTGCCACCAGCAGATATAATAGTCTAGCGAACTACGAGCAGTACTTC.

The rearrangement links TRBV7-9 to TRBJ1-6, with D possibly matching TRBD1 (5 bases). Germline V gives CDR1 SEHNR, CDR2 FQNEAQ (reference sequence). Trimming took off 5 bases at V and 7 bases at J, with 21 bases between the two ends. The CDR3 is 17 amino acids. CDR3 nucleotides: TGTGCCAGCAGCCCAGCGCGGGGGGTGGCGGTGAATTCACCCCTCCACTTT. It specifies CASSPARGVAVNSPLHF.

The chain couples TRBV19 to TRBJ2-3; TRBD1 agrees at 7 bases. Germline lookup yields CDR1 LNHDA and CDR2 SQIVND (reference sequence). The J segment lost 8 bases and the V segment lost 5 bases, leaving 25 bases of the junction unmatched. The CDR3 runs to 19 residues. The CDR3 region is CASSLPQGVGSGERGTQYF. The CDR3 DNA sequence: TGTGCCAGTAGTTTGCCTCAGGGGGTTGGTTCTGGCGAGCGTGGTACGCAGTATTTT. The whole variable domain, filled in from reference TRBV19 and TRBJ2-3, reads DGGITQSPKYLFRKEGQNVTLSCEQNLNHDAMYWYRQDPGQGLRLIYYSQIVNDFQKGDIAEGYSVSREKKESFPLTVTSAQKNPTAFYLCASSLPQGVGSGERGTQYFGPGTRLTVL.

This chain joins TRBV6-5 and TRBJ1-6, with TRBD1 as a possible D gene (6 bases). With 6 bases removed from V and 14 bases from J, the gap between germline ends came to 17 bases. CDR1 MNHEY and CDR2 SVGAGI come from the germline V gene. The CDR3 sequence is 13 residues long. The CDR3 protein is CASRPQGRWALHF. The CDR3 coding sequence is TGTGCCAGCAGACCGCAGGGGCGGTGGGCCCTCCACTTT.

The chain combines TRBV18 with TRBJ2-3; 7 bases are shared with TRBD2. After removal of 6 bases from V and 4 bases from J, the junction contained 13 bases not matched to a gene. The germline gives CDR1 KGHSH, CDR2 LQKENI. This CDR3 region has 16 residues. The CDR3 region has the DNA TGTGCCAGCTCCAACGATCCGGCTAGCGGATCAGATACGCAGTATTTT. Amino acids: CASSNDPASGSDTQYF.

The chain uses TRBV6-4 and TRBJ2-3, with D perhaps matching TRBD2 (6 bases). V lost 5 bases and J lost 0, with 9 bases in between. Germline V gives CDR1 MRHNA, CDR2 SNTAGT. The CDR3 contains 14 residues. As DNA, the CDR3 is TGTGCCAGCAGTTCCGGGACTAGCACAGATACGCAGTATTTT. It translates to CASSSGTSTDTQYF.

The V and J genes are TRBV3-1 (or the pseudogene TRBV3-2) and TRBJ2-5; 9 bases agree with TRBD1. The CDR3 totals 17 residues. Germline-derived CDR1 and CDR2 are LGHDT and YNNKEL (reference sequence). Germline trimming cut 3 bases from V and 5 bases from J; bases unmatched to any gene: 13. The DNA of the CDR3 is TGTGCCAGCAGCCATAGTCCCGGGACAGGGCCGTCGGAGACCCAGTACTTC. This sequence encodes CASSHSPGTGPSETQYF.

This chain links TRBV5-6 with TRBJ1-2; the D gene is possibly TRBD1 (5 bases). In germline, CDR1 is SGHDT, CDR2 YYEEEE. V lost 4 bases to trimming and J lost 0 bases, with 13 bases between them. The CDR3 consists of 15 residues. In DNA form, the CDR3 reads TGTGCCAGCAGCCCCAGGGCCGTGACTAACTATGGCTACACCTTC. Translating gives CASSPRAVTNYGYTF.

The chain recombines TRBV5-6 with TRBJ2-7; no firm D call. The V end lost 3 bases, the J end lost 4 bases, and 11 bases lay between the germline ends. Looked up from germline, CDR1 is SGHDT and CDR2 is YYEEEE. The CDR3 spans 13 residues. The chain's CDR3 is CASSWSPSYEQYV. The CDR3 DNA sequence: TGTGCCAGCAGCTGGAGTCCCTCATACGAGCAGTACGTC.

CDR3 sequence reads: CALGAGGLNEKLFF. For the CDR3, the DNA is TGTGCTCTAGGTGCGGGGGGTCTTAATGAAAAACTGTTTTTT. The V gene is TRBV30, the J gene TRBJ1-4, with D perhaps TRBD1 (5 bases). The CDR3 consists of 14 residues. Germline assignment: CDR1 GTSNPN and CDR2 SVGIG (reference sequence).

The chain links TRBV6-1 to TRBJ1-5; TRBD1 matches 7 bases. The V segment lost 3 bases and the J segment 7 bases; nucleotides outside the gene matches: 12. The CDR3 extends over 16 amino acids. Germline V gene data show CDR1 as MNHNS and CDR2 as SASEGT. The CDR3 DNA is TGTGCCAGCAGTGACAGGGGGAAGGCCTGGGGCCAGCCCCAGCATTTT. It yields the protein CASSDRGKAWGQPQHF.

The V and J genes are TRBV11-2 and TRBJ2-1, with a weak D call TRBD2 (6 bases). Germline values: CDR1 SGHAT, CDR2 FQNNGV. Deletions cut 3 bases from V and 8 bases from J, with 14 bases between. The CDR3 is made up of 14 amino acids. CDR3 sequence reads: CASSFRGTIDEQFF. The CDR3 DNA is TGTGCCAGCAGCTTTCGGGGGACGATCGATGAGCAGTTCTTC. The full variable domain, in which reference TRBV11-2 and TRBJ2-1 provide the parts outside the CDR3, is EAGVAQSPRYKIIEKRQSVAFWCNPISGHATLYWYQQILGQGPKLLIQFQNNGVVDDSQLPKDRFSAERLKGVDSTLKIQPAKLEDSAVYLCASSFRGTIDEQFFGPGTRLTVL.

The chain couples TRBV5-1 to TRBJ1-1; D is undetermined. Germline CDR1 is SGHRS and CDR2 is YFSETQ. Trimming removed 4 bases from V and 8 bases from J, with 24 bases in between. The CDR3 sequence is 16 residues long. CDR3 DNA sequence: TGCGCCAGCAGCCAAACGGCCGCAGTAGGAGCTCGAGAAGCTTTCTTT. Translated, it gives CASSQTAAVGAREAFF.

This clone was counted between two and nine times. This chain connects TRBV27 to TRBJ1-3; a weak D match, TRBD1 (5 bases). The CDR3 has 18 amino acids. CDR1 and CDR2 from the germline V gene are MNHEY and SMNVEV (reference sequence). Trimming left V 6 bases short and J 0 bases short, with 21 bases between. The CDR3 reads CASSHRGGASNSGNTIYF. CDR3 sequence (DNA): TGTGCCAGCAGCCATCGGGGAGGGGCCTCGAACTCTGGAAACACCATATATTTT.